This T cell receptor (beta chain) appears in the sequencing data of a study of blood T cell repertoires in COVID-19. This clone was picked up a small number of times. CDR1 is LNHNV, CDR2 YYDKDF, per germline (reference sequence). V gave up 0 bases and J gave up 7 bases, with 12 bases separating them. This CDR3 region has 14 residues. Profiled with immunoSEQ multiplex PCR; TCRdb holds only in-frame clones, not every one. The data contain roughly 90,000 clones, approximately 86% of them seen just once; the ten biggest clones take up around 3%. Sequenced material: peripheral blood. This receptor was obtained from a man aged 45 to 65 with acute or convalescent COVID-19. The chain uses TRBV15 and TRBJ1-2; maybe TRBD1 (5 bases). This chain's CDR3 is CATSRDSVQVGYTF. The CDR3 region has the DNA TGTGCCACCAGCAGAGATTCGGTACAGGTTGGCTACACCTTC.